These 7 T cell receptor beta chains were sequenced from one sample in a study of T-cell reconstitution after alpha-beta-depleted transplantation in children. Unique molecular identifiers were used in preparing the TCRbeta library. In TCRdb, the PCR reads were re-called with MiXCR into one record per CDR3 protein. This repertoire shows a few hundred thousand distinct CDR3 sequences, 20% to 30% found once; its top ten account for about 4.8%. The sequenced sample was PBMCs, mostly from graft donor cells, obtained 360 days after TCRalphabeta/CD19-depleted stem cell transplant. These receptors all come from a female patient aged 2-9 years who had a stem cell transplant for congenital amegakaryocytic thrombocytopenia, so the T cells may come from the graft donor.

The chain couples TRBV28 to TRBJ2-1; possible D gene TRBD2, 6 bases. The germline gives CDR1 MDHEN, CDR2 SYDVKM. The V end was cut by 5 bases, the J end by 6 bases, with 32 bases between. There are 20 residues in the CDR3. This CDR3 reads CASSNLGTLGGRTRGNEQFF. In DNA, the CDR3 is TGTGCCAGCAGTAACCTCGGTACTCTGGGGGGACGCACTAGGGGCAATGAGCAGTTCTTC.

There are a few counts of this clonotype. The rearrangement uses TRBV21-1 and TRBJ2-6. TRBV21-1 is flagged as a pseudogene. The CDR3 spans 13 residues. The CDR3 DNA follows: TGTGCCAGCATCGCCTCTGGGGCCAACGTCCTGACTTTC. This gives the protein CASIASGANVLTF.

The rearrangement joins TRBV5-1 to TRBJ2-2; D ambiguous. The CDR3 runs to 12 residues. V gave up 3 bases and J gave up 7 bases, with 7 bases separating them. Looked up from germline, CDR1 is SGHRS and CDR2 is YFSETQ. The CDR3: CASSWGIGELFF. DNA for the CDR3: TGCGCCAGCAGCTGGGGAATCGGGGAGCTGTTTTTT.

This clonotype was observed many times. This chain uses TRBV15 with TRBJ1-1; D uncertain. CDR1 LNHNV and CDR2 YYDKDF come from the germline V gene (reference sequence). With 5 bases removed from V and 4 bases from J, the gap between germline ends came to 11 bases. This CDR3 has 13 residues. Written as DNA, the CDR3 is TGTGCCACCAGCGCCCGTATAGTCACTGAAGCTTTCTTT. The encoded protein is CATSARIVTEAFF.

The CDR3 DNA reads TGCAGTGCTAGAGATAACGGTCGCGGTTTCCATAGCAATCAGCCCCAGCATTTT. Amino acids: CSARDNGRGFHSNQPQHF. The chain couples TRBV20-1 to TRBJ1-5; D remains ambiguous. The CDR3 runs 18 residues. Germline V gene sequence: CDR1 DFQATT, CDR2 SNEGSKA (reference sequence). Trimming took off 0 bases at V and 0 bases at J, with 18 bases between the two ends.

This clonotype was counted only a few times. The gene calls are TRBV15 and TRBJ1-5; no reliable D call. The CDR3 has 13 amino acids. Per germline, CDR1 LNHNV and CDR2 YYDKDF (reference sequence). V lost 4 bases to trimming and J lost 6 bases, with 10 bases between them. As DNA, the CDR3 is TGTGCCACCAGCATAGAAAACTTTCAGCCCCAGCATTTT. Protein product: CATSIENFQPQHF.

This chain connects TRBV20-1 to TRBJ1-1, with unresolved D. Germline V gene lookup returns CDR1 DFQATT and CDR2 SNEGSKA (reference sequence). The CDR3 runs 12 residues. V lost 3 bases and J lost 3, with 8 bases in between. The CDR3 loop is CSASRGHTEAFF. CDR3 coding DNA: TGCAGTGCTAGTCGCGGGCACACTGAAGCTTTCTTT.